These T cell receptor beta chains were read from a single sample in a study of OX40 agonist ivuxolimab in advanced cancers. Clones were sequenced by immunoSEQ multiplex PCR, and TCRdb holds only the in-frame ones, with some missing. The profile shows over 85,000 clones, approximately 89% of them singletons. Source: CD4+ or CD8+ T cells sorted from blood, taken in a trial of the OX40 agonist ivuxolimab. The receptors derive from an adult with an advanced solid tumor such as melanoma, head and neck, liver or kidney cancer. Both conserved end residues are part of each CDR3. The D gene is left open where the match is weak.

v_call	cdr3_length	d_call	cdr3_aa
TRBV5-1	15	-	CASSLGRINTGELFF
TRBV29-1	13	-	CSVARGIAGELFF
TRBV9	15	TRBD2	CASSVTGTSGGQTLF
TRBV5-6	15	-	CASSGGDSFQETQYF
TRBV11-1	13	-	CASSLVSGDGYTF
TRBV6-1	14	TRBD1	CASLEGGGPGEAFF
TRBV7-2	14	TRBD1	CASSSRDRAQPQHF
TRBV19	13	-	CASSWGTDTEAFF
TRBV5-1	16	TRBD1	CASSFIQGVGTDTQYF
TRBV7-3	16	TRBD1	CASSRQDRGSYNEQFF
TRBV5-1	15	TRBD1	CASSSGQGRGNTIYF
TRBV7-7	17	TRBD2	CASSFQLAGVETGELFF
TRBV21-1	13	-	CASSRKYTVEAFF
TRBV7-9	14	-	CASSFGDMNTEAFF
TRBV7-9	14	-	CASSFPGRHYEQYF
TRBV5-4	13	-	CASSLGRVTEAFF
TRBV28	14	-	CASTPQGGLTEAFF
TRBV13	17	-	CASSLGSSGGALTEAFF
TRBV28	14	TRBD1	CASKTGGTNTEAFF
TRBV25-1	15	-	CASSPSEVRPLRAFF